This T cell receptor (beta chain) stems from a study of PD-L1 blockade in urothelial cancer (dated by TCRdb to about 2017). In the study overall: All patients started therapy around 2014 and received atezolizumab 1,200 mg intravenously every 3 weeks. About 90% of the 29 patients were males with bladder-origin urothelial cancer, and about 65% of the 29 reported a prior smoking history. An ECOG performance status of 0 or 1 was recorded for the patients, and 0 to 3 prior chemotherapy regimens had been received by the patients. Blood samples were analyzed at two time points: 3 weeks after treatment start (second dose) and 6 weeks after treatment start. A median of roughly 140,000 T cells and some 82,000 unique TCRs was obtained from blood samples, and a median clonality of approximately 0.086 was observed. The study was an exploratory multi-omic analysis of somatic, immune and clinical correlates of response to PD-L1 blockade with atezolizumab in urothelial cancer. Pretreatment tumor samples, along with matched peripheral blood collected serially before and after atezolizumab treatment, underwent TCR sequencing. Durable clinical benefit was defined as progression-free survival longer than 6 months, and TCR features were also tested against progression-free and overall survival. In the same patients, whole exome sequencing and RNA sequencing of pretreatment tumors were performed in addition to TCR sequencing. Durable clinical benefit was achieved by nine patients but not by the remaining 20. Pretreatment blood TCR-seq was available for 30 or so patients, at least one posttreatment blood collection was obtained for around 25 patients, and tumor TCR-seq was available for around 25 patients. General conclusions and limits of the study: Because of the small sample size (n ≈ 29) and the many exploratory analyses performed, the results are intended to be regarded as hypothesis-generating. Improved progression-free and overall survival was found to be associated with pretreatment peripheral blood TCR clonality below the median. Patients with durable benefit showed greater expansion of tumor-associated TCR clones in peripheral blood 3 weeks after starting treatment (n of about 21, p = 0.022).

Trimming costs V 0 bases and J 3 bases, and their ends lie 12 bases apart. From cysteine to phenylalanine, the CDR3 is 16 amino acids long. Here the CDR3 DNA is all that survives: 48 bases in frame from base 1. CDR1 SGDLS and CDR2 YYNGEE were looked up in the germline V gene. To estimate absolute template abundance from read counts, synthetic TCR analog templates were spiked into each PCR. The immunoSEQ assay used bias-controlled V and J gene primers to amplify TCRbeta CDR3 regions from genomic DNA. Rearranged TCRbeta segments were sequenced at approximately 20X coverage. Under the source paper's analysis protocol: Clustering was used to correct sequencing errors, and CDR3s were annotated against IMGT to assign V, D and J genes. Downstream analyses used only productive TCRbeta rearrangements and left out out-of-frame or stop-codon sequences. Clonality was calculated as one minus the Shannon entropy normalized by the log of the number of unique productive sequences. Clones differing between time points or between blood and tumor were identified by Fisher's exact test with Benjamini-Hochberg correction at adjusted p below 0.01. Not all clones reach the TCRdb copy of this immuneACCESS table, which keeps in-frame sequences only. Checked studies attribute under half of the gap to unresolved V genes and leave the rest unexplained. The DNA gave D and trimming, while V, J and clone size come from that table. The sample profile shows around 63,000 clones; roughly 79% of them were found once. Clones ranked in the top ten supply around 5.7% of the sample.

A note on this clone: Its antigen is not yet known. Base qualities are not recorded, but no much larger clone differs from it by a single base.

The sample's time point, from its label and the paper: pretreatment peripheral blood. A total of some 30 patients with locally advanced or metastatic urothelial carcinoma, treated at Memorial Sloan Kettering on a trial protocol, made up the cohort. Peripheral blood mononuclear cells were collected pretreatment and during treatment, with between 1 and 8 total time points obtained per patient. The Qiagen DNeasy Blood extraction kit was used to purify genomic DNA from total PBMCs and from tumor samples. Collected pretreatment and during treatment, PBMCs were isolated and stored as previously described.

The sequencing used PBMCs, collected around atezolizumab (anti-PD-L1) treatment. The receptor was derived from a man in his 70s with urothelial cancer. The rearranged chain carries TRBV9 and TRBJ2-2; TRBD1 is a weak D gene call, 5 bases matching. The CDR3 region: CASSVGRARYTGELFF. The bases are TGTGCCAGCAGCGTAGGCAGGGCGCGATACACCGGGGAGCTGTTTTTT.